This TCR beta chain was captured in a study of T-cell reconstitution after alpha-beta-depleted transplantation in children. Unique molecular identifiers featured in how the TCRbeta library was prepared. TCRdb used MiXCR to reprocess the PCR reads, holding one entry per CDR3 protein. Altogether 500,000 or so distinct CDR3 sequences are present, 32% being singletons, with the ten largest covering around 2.3%. V lost 3 bases, J lost 9 bases, and 12 bases lay in between. The CDR3 has 12 amino acids. This TCR derives from a human donor who donated a stem cell graft to a child with aplastic anemia. The sequencing here drew on PBMCs from the stem cell graft donor, taken from the stem cell graft. The V call is TRBV12-3 or TRBV12-4, the J call TRBJ2-7; D unclear. The CDR3: CASSLGAFGQYF. The DNA for the CDR3 is TGTGCCAGCAGTTTGGGCGCGTTCGGGCAGTACTTC.